Reported below is one T cell receptor (beta chain). This record comes from a study of blood T cell repertoires in COVID-19. Across the whole study: The United States, Italy and Spain supplied acute and convalescent COVID-19 samples. PBMCs, B-cell-depleted T cells, or T cells were the source of the cDNA or gDNA that made up the material.

Germline CDR1 MDHEN, CDR2 SYDVKM. The CDR3 length is 17 residues. After removal of 5 bases from V and 2 bases from J, the junction contained 12 bases not matched to a gene. Source study methods: From reference gene primer amplification, estimates of nucleated cell counts were derived. Generated by immunoSEQ multiplex PCR, the TCRdb table keeps only in-frame clones and is missing some. V and J calls and clone size are given by that table; D and trimming were obtained from the DNA. The sample contains some 78,000 clones, around 91% of which appear only once. Sequenced: peripheral blood. The sequence came from a woman of 80 years or more with active or convalescent COVID-19. V and J are TRBV28 and TRBJ1-2; 9 positions match TRBD1. The CDR3 sequence: CASSILGQGKKNYGYTF. CDR3 bases: TGTGCCAGCAGTATCTTGGGACAGGGTAAGAAGAACTATGGCTACACCTTC.